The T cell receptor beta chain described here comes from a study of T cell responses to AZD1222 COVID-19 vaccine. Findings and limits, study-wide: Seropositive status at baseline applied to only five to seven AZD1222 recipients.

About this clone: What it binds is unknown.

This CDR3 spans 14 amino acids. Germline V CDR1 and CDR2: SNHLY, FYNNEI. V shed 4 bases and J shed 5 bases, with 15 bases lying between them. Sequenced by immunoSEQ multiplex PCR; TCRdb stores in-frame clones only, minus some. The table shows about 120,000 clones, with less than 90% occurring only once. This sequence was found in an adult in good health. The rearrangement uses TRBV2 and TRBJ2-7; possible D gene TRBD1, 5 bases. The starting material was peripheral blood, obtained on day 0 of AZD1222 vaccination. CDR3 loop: CASSVGANPDEQYF. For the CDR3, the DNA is TGTGCCAGCAGTGTTGGGGCCAATCCAGACGAGCAGTACTTC.